The 24 T cell receptor beta chains below come from one sample, sequenced in a study of cytomegalovirus exposure and HLA in healthy donors. PCR involved 60 Vbeta and 13 Jbeta primers. Clones were read by immunoSEQ multiplex PCR, and TCRdb kept only the in-frame ones, dropping some. The sample shows some 95,000 clones, 75% to 85% of them seen only once. What was sequenced was PBMCs. The source is a woman aged 40-49 years in good health and CMV-seronegative.

The chain is built from TRBV28 and TRBJ1-4, with D unclear. Trimming removed 5 bases at V and 5 bases at J, with 12 bases between. The CDR3 contains 14 residues. CDR1 MDHEN and CDR2 SYDVKM come from the germline V gene. The CDR3 sequence is CASSLPYRNEKLFF. CDR3 in DNA: TGTGCCAGCAGTCTCCCCTACAGAAATGAAAAACTGTTTTTT.

V usage is TRBV19 and J usage is TRBJ1-5; the D is unclear. There are 16 residues in the CDR3. Germline V CDR1 and CDR2: LNHDA, SQIVND (reference sequence). V shed 6 bases and J shed 7 bases, with 22 bases lying between them. As DNA, the CDR3 is TGTGCCAGTAGCCGAGGGCCTAAGGTTGATGGACAGCCCCAGCATTTT. It yields the protein CASSRGPKVDGQPQHF.

V and J are TRBV10-3 and TRBJ1-1; a weak D match, TRBD1 (5 bases). CDR1 is ENHRY, CDR2 SYGVKD, per germline. The CDR3 spans 17 residues. V lost 6 bases and J lost 1, with 21 bases in between. The DNA of the CDR3 is TGTGCCATCAGACGAACACAGGTCCGGGTTGGGAACACTGAAGCTTTCTTT. Translating it yields CAIRRTQVRVGNTEAFF.

The chain has TRBV10-2 and TRBJ2-5; no reliable D call. This CDR3 region has 14 residues. CDR1 and CDR2 (germline): WSHSY, SAAADI. V was trimmed by 1 base and J by 7 bases, leaving 13 bases between them. The CDR3 reads CASSEWALLGTQYF. The DNA for the CDR3 is TGCGCCAGCAGTGAGTGGGCCCTCTTAGGGACCCAGTACTTC.

This chain connects TRBV6-5 to TRBJ1-5; D may be TRBD1 (6 bases). V lost 7 bases and J 7 bases, leaving 11 bases between the germline ends. This CDR3 is built from 12 residues. Germline V gene data show CDR1 as MNHEY and CDR2 as SVGAGI. In nucleotides, the CDR3 is TGTGCCAGCAACAGGGCCAACCAGCCCCAGCATTTT. Translation gives CASNRANQPQHF.

V usage is TRBV6-6 and J usage is TRBJ2-5, with a tentative D call TRBD2 (7 bases). The CDR3 consists of 14 residues. CDR1 MNHNY and CDR2 SVGAGI come from the germline V gene (reference sequence). With 8 bases removed from V and 2 bases from J, the gap between germline ends came to 15 bases. The CDR3 loop is CASRGLAAQETQYF. CDR3 DNA sequence: TGTGCCAGCCGGGGGCTAGCGGCTCAAGAGACCCAGTACTTC.

The chain has TRBV20-1 and TRBJ1-4; the D is unclear. V was clipped by 5 bases and J by 8 bases, with 6 bases between them. Germline lookup yields CDR1 DFQATT and CDR2 SNEGSKA (reference sequence). The CDR3 is 10 amino acids. The CDR3, as DNA: TGCAGTGCTTGGAGGGAAAAACTGTTTTTT. It yields the protein CSAWREKLFF.

The rearrangement joins TRBV2 to TRBJ1-3, with TRBD1 matching over 7 bases. Germline-derived CDR1 and CDR2 are SNHLY and FYNNEI. With V trimmed by 6 bases and J by 5 bases, 7 bases remained unmatched. This CDR3 comprises 14 residues. The CDR3 protein is CASRDDRARNTIYF. The CDR3 nucleotides read TGTGCCAGCAGGGACGACAGGGCCAGAAACACCATATATTTT. Full variable domain (missing parts from reference TRBV2 and TRBJ1-3): EPEVTQTPSHQVTQMGQEVILRCVPISNHLYFYWYRQILGQKVEFLVSFYNNEISEKSEIFDDQFSVERPDGSNFTLKIRSTKLEDSAMYFCASRDDRARNTIYFGEGSWLTVV.

This clone was counted a single time. The gene calls are TRBV27 and TRBJ2-7; tentatively, D is TRBD1 (6 bases). Trimming removed 0 bases at V and 3 bases at J, with 9 bases between. Germline CDR1 and CDR2: MNHEY and SMNVEV (reference sequence). The CDR3 length is 14 residues. The CDR3: CASSLSGQYYEQYF. The CDR3 DNA sequence: TGTGCCAGCAGTTTATCTGGACAGTACTACGAGCAGTACTTC.

The chain links TRBV6-1 to TRBJ1-3; the D is unclear. V lost 5 bases and J 3 bases, leaving 14 bases between the germline ends. CDR1 MNHNS and CDR2 SASEGT come from the germline V gene. The CDR3 spans 15 residues. CDR3 DNA: TGTGCCAGCAGTCCTCGGTCTGCGGGTGGAAACACCATATATTTT. This codes for CASSPRSAGGNTIYF.

The rearrangement links TRBV27 to TRBJ1-4; possible D gene TRBD1, 6 bases. The germline V and J ends were trimmed by 5 bases and 7 bases, with 17 bases remaining between them. Looked up from germline, CDR1 is MNHEY and CDR2 is SMNVEV (reference sequence). The CDR3 loop spans 15 amino acids. The CDR3 protein is CASSLYRAGGEKLFF. The CDR3 DNA is TGTGCCAGCAGTCTGTACAGGGCGGGAGGTGAAAAACTGTTTTTT.

The chain combines TRBV7-8 with TRBJ2-3; weak D call: TRBD2 (5 bases). Germline values: CDR1 SGHVS, CDR2 FQNEAQ. Trimming took off 2 bases at V and 2 bases at J, with 14 bases between the two ends. The CDR3 consists of 16 residues. CDR3 in amino acids: CASSLNGRLPTDTQYF. As DNA, the CDR3 is TGTGCCAGCAGCTTAAATGGGCGACTACCCACAGATACGCAGTATTTT. Together with reference TRBV7-8 and TRBJ2-3, the CDR3 gives the full variable domain: GAGVSQSPRYKVAKRGQDVALRCDPISGHVSLFWYQQALGQGPEFLTYFQNEAQLDKSGLPSDRFFAERPEGSVSTLKIQRTQQEDSAVYLCASSLNGRLPTDTQYFGPGTRLTVL.

This clone was seen more than once but under ten times. The chain couples TRBV7-2 to TRBJ1-1; D is uncertain. Germline assignment: CDR1 SGHTA and CDR2 FQGNSA. CDR3 size: 13 residues. V lost 5 bases and J lost 10, with 17 bases in between. CDR3 region: CASSPQRPGRAFF. DNA of the CDR3: TGTGCCAGCAGCCCCCAACGACCGGGGAGAGCTTTCTTT.

This clone was observed a few times. The chain joins TRBV5-5 to TRBJ2-7; 8 bases are shared with TRBD1. This CDR3 region has 13 residues. Trimming removed 4 bases from V and 5 bases from J; junction bases left unmatched: 5. Germline CDR1 and CDR2: SGHKS and YYEKEE (reference sequence). CDR3 residues: CASSGQGSDEQYF. The CDR3 DNA reads as TGTGCCAGCAGCGGACAGGGCTCGGACGAGCAGTACTTC.

V is TRBV5-1 and J is TRBJ2-7, with 14 bases aligning to TRBD2. This CDR3 has 15 residues. V dropped 7 bases and J dropped 0; count of bases not matched to a gene: 3. The germline CDR1 and CDR2 sequences are SGHRS and YFSETQ. The CDR3 region is CASGTSGGNSYEQYF. Here the CDR3 DNA reads TGCGCCAGCGGGACTAGCGGGGGAAACTCCTACGAGCAGTACTTC.

The rearrangement joins TRBV5-1 to TRBJ1-6; 10 bases agree with TRBD1. Germline CDR1 and CDR2: SGHRS and YFSETQ. The ends lost 5 bases at V and 8 bases at J; junction bases unmatched: 10. The CDR3 contains 16 residues. For the CDR3, the DNA is TGCGCCAGCAGACCGGGACAGGGGAATCTTGATTCACCCCTCCACTTT. Amino acids: CASRPGQGNLDSPLHF.

The chain links TRBV19 to TRBJ2-3; D not certain. The germline V gene encodes CDR1 LNHDA and CDR2 SQIVND (reference sequence). Trimming shortened V by 1 base and J by 6 bases, and 2 bases separated the two germline ends. The CDR3 totals 11 residues. CDR3 loop: CASSIADTQYF. DNA of the CDR3: TGTGCCAGTAGTATAGCGGATACGCAGTATTTT.

The genes are TRBV28 and TRBJ1-1; D not certain. Germline V lookup: CDR1 MDHEN, CDR2 SYDVKM. Trimming cost V 6 bases and J 1 base, with 9 bases left between them. The CDR3 is 13 residues long. CDR3 in DNA: TGTGCCAGCAGACCCGGGAGGAACACTGAAGCTTTCTTT. Protein product: CASRPGRNTEAFF.

V gene TRBV12-5 combines with J gene TRBJ1-3, with unresolved D. Germline V gives CDR1 LGHNT, CDR2 FRNRAP. CDR3 size: 16 residues. V was shortened by 0 bases and J by 1 base, with 10 bases between the two germline ends. CDR3: CASGLVRAGSGNTIYF. The CDR3 DNA sequence: TGTGCTAGTGGTTTGGTACGGGCGGGTTCTGGAAACACCATATATTTT.

The rearrangement links TRBV15 to TRBJ1-2; no reliable D call. The V gene lost 0 bases and the J gene lost 4 bases, with 3 bases spanning the gap. This CDR3 contains 12 residues. Germline-derived CDR1 and CDR2 are LNHNV and YYDKDF (reference sequence). The DNA for the CDR3 is TGTGCCACCAGCAGAGACAGCTATGGCTACACCTTC. Its protein is CATSRDSYGYTF.

This sequence joins TRBV13 and TRBJ1-2; 10 bases agree with TRBD1. V gave up 4 bases and J gave up 8 bases; unmatched junction bases: 4. CDR3 length: 13 amino acids. Germline CDR1 reads PRHDT; CDR2 reads FYEKMQ (reference sequence). CDR3 region: CASSWTGGRGYTF. The CDR3 bases are TGTGCCAGCAGCTGGACAGGGGGGCGGGGCTACACCTTC.

The V gene is TRBV7-2, the J gene TRBJ2-7; weak D call: TRBD2 (5 bases). Germline CDR1 and CDR2: SGHTA and FQGNSA. V was cut by 4 bases and J by 2 bases, with 15 bases left in between. The CDR3 is made up of 15 amino acids. CDR3 in amino acids: CASSSHRGSAYEQYF. CDR3 nucleotides: TGTGCCAGCAGCTCTCACCGGGGTTCAGCCTACGAGCAGTACTTC.

The CDR3 DNA reads as TGCGCCAGCAGCCAAGATATTTCGGACAGTTATGGCTACACCTTC. This sequence encodes CASSQDISDSYGYTF. The chain uses TRBV4-3 and TRBJ1-2; weak D call: TRBD1 (6 bases). CDR3 length: 15 amino acids. V lost 0 bases to trimming and J lost 5 bases, with 13 bases between them. CDR1 is LGHNA and CDR2 is YSLEER in the germline V gene.

The chain carries TRBV6-6 and TRBJ1-1, with TRBD1 identical over 11 bases. Trimming at V came to 5 bases and at J to 6 bases, leaving 5 bases not matched to a gene. This CDR3 is built from 14 residues. The germline V gene has CDR1 MNHNY and CDR2 SVGAGI (reference sequence). The CDR3 sequence is CASSTGQGASEAFF. The DNA for the CDR3 is TGTGCCAGCAGTACTGGACAGGGGGCTTCTGAAGCTTTCTTT.